This TCR beta chain originates from a study of CD8+ T cells in alopecia areata. Extraction and reverse transcription of RNA yielded cDNA as the sequencing template. The assay was immunoSEQ multiplex PCR, and TCRdb's table has in-frame clones only and misses some. The table records roughly 110,000 clones, 45% to 65% of them present only once. Germline values: CDR1 LNHDA, CDR2 SQIVND (reference sequence). V lost 4 bases, J lost 6 bases, and 4 bases stayed unmatched. The CDR3 contains 14 residues. Treatment indicated: oral pan-JAK inhibitor, 5-10 mg twice daily. This material consisted of CD4+ T cells sorted from blood, taken at week 24, from a patient treated with tofacitinib. The gene calls are TRBV19 and TRBJ2-2, with 8 bases matching TRBD1. The sequence derives from a human donor with alopecia areata. CDR3 DNA: TGTGCCAGTAGTAAATCAGGGGGCGCCGGGGAGCTGTTTTTT. It codes for CASSKSGGAGELFF.